The 10 T cell receptor beta chains below all came from one sample that was sequenced in a study of molecular identifiers for immune sequencing clone quantification. Each CDR3 protein is one row after TCRdb ran MiXCR on the PCR reads. The repertoire holds over 35,000 distinct CDR3 sequences, with roughly 22% as singletons. The sequencing sample was made of naive CD8+ T cells from blood, with Jurkat cell RNA spiked in. Subset given: FACS-sorted CD8+CD4-CCR7+CD45RA+ naive T cells. The receptors were sampled from a human donor in good health. Some libraries in this study had Jurkat cell RNA spiked in.

This clonotype came up a few times. This sequence joins TRBV27 and TRBJ2-1; 12 bases map to TRBD2. V dropped 3 bases and J dropped 8; count of bases not matched to a gene: 8. The length of the CDR3 is 16 residues. Per germline, CDR1 MNHEY and CDR2 SMNVEV (reference sequence). The CDR3 sequence: CASSLTSGSYAHEQFF. DNA for the CDR3: TGTGCCAGCAGTTTGACTAGCGGGAGCTACGCCCATGAGCAGTTCTTC.

This clonotype was seen repeatedly, ten times or more. The chain is built from TRBV7-9 and TRBJ2-7; D is possibly TRBD1 (5 bases). CDR1 SEHNR and CDR2 FQNEAQ come from the germline V gene (reference sequence). This CDR3 is built from 12 residues. V was pared by 4 bases and J by 6 bases, with 10 bases between. The CDR3 nucleotides read TGTGCCAGCAGCTCCTTGGGGCGCGAGCAGTACTTC. Amino acids: CASSSLGREQYF.

This clonotype was found a few times. This may be a read error: a much more frequent sequence differs by one nucleotide. The CDR3 does not end in the conserved phenylalanine or tryptophan, so this is likely a read error. The rearrangement links TRBV6-2 or TRBV6-3 to TRBJ2-7, with TRBD1 identical over 8 bases. V shed 0 bases, J shed 5 bases, and the junction held 3 bases outside the gene matches. Germline V gene data show CDR1 as MNHEY and CDR2 as SVGEGT. The CDR3 is 14 amino acids. CDR3 residues: CASSYSSGGHEQYL. CDR3 sequence (DNA): TGTGCCAGCAGTTACTCGTCAGGGGGCCACGAGCAGTACTTG.

This clonotype was picked up many times. The CDR3 loop is CATRESGTSSYNEQFF. CDR3 sequence (DNA): TGTGCCACCCGCGAAAGCGGGACGAGCTCCTACAATGAGCAGTTCTTC. This sequence joins TRBV15 and TRBJ2-1; 7 bases fit TRBD2. Germline loops: CDR1 LNHNV, CDR2 YYDKDF (reference sequence). The V segment lost 8 bases and the J segment 0 bases; nucleotides outside the gene matches: 10. The length of the CDR3 is 16 residues.

This chain uses TRBV14 with TRBJ2-7; TRBD2 matches at 9 bases. The germline CDR1 and CDR2 sequences are SGHDN and FVKESK. The ends lost 1 base at V and 4 bases at J; junction bases unmatched: 11. CDR3 length equals 17 residues. The CDR3 loop is CASSQGHRREGPYEQYF. CDR3 DNA sequence: TGTGCCAGCAGCCAAGGACACCGGCGGGAGGGCCCTTACGAGCAGTACTTC.

This clonotype came up many times. The CDR3 loop is CASSRAGGPYETQYF. The CDR3, as DNA: TGTGCCAGCAGCAGAGCGGGAGGGCCTTATGAGACCCAGTACTTC. This chain joins TRBV6-2 or TRBV6-3 and TRBJ2-5, with 10 bases lining up with TRBD2. CDR1 is MNHEY and CDR2 is SVGEGT in the germline V gene. With 6 bases clipped from V and 5 bases from J, the junction kept 9 bases outside the gene matches. The CDR3 loop spans 15 amino acids.

This clonotype was seen at least ten times. V usage is TRBV19 and J usage is TRBJ1-1; D gene uncertain. The germline V gene has CDR1 LNHDA and CDR2 SQIVND (reference sequence). The CDR3 loop spans 13 amino acids. V gave up 10 bases and J gave up 1 base, with 13 bases separating them. This CDR3 is CATSLNANTEAFF. The CDR3, as DNA: TGTGCCACCTCACTAAACGCGAACACTGAAGCTTTCTTT.

This clonotype was picked up a small number of times. A much larger clone is a single base away; this may be a read error. As the CDR3 is not closed by the conserved phenylalanine or tryptophan, this likely results from a read error. This chain joins TRBV7-9 and TRBJ1-5, with 10 bases aligning to TRBD1. This CDR3 is built from 17 residues. The V gene end was trimmed by 2 bases and the J gene end by 5 bases; junction bases not matched to a gene: 9. In germline, CDR1 is SEHNR, CDR2 FQNEAQ (reference sequence). The CDR3 spells CASSLIPSGQGDQPQHS. Here the CDR3 DNA reads TGTGCCAGCAGCTTAATCCCCTCCGGACAGGGGGATCAGCCCCAGCATTCT.

This clonotype is a singleton in its sample. A much larger clone differs from this one at a single base, so this may be a read error. This rearrangement joins TRBV6-5 to TRBJ2-3, with a weak D call TRBD2 (5 bases). Germline CDR1 MNHEY, CDR2 SVGAGI. The length of the CDR3 is 17 residues. With 5 bases removed from V and 4 bases from J, the gap between germline ends came to 22 bases. Written as DNA, the CDR3 is TGTGCCAGCAGTCCCTCACCTACTAGTAGACCGGCAGATACGCAGTATTTT. This gives the protein CASSPSPTSRPADTQYF.

This clonotype was detected ten times or more. The chain has TRBV27 and TRBJ1-1, with 9 nucleotides matching TRBD1. The CDR3 totals 15 residues. With 6 bases clipped from V and 5 bases from J, the junction kept 10 bases outside the gene matches. Looked up from germline, CDR1 is MNHEY and CDR2 is SMNVEV (reference sequence). CDR3 coding DNA: TGTGCCAGCAGCAAATGGACAGGGGATTCGACTGAAGCTTTCTTT. The encoded protein is CASSKWTGDSTEAFF.